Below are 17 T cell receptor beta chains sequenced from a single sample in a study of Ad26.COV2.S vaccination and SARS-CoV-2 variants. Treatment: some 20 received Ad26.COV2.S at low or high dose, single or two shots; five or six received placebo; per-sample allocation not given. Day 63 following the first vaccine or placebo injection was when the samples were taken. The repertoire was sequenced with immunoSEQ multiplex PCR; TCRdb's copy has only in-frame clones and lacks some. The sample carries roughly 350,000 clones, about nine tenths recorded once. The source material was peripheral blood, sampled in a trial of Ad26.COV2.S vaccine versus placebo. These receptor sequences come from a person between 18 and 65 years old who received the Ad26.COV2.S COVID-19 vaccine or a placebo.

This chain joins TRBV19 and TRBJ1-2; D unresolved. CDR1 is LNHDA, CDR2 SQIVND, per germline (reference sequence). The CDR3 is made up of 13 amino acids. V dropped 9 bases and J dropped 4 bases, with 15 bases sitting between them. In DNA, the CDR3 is TGTGCCAGCCAAGGCTTGGAAGTCTATGGCTACACCTTC. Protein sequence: CASQGLEVYGYTF. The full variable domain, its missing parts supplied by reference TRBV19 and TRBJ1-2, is DGGITQSPKYLFRKEGQNVTLSCEQNLNHDAMYWYRQDPGQGLRLIYYSQIVNDFQKGDIAEGYSVSREKKESFPLTVTSAQKNPTAFYLCASQGLEVYGYTFGSGTRLTVV.

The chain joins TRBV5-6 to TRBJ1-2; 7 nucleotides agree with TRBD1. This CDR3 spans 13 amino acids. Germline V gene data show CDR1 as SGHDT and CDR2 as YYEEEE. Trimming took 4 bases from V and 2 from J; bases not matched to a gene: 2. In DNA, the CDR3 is TGTGCCAGCAGCCCACAGGGGAACTATGGCTACACCTTC. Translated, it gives CASSPQGNYGYTF.

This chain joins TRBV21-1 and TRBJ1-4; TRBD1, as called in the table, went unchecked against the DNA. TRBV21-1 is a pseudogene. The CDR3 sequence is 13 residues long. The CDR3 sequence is CASMFDSKEKLFF. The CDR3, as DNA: TGTGCCAGCATGTTCGACAGCAAAGAAAAACTGTTTTTT.

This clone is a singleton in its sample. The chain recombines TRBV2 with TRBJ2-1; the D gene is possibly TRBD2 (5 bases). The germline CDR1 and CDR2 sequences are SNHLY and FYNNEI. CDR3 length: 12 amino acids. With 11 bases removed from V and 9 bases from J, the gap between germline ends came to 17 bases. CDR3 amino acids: CAREGRGSEQFF. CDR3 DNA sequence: TGTGCCCGAGAGGGTCGAGGGAGTGAGCAGTTCTTC.

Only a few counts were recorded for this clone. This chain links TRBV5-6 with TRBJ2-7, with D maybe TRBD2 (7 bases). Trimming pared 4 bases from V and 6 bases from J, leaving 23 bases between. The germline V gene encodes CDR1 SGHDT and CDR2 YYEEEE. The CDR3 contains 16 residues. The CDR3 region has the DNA TGTGCCAGCAGCCCTCGTCGGGAGCGGGAAGGGGGCGAGCAGTACTTC. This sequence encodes CASSPRREREGGEQYF.

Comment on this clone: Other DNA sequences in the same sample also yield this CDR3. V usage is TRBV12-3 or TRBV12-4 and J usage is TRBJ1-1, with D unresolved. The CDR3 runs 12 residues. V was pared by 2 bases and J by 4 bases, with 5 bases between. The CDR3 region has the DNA TGTGCCAGCAGTTTAATGGGCACTGAAGCTTTCTTT. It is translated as CASSLMGTEAFF.

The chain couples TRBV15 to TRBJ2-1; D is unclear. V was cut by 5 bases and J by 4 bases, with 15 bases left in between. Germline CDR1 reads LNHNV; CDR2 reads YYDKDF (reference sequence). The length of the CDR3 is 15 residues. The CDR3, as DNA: TGTGCCACCAGCCCTCGCCCACCAAGTTACAATGAGCAGTTCTTC. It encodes CATSPRPPSYNEQFF.

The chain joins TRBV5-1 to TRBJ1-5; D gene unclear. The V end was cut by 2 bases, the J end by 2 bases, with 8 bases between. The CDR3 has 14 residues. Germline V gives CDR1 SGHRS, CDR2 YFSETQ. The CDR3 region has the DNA TGCGCCAGCAGCTTAAGTGGAGGCAATCAGCCCCAGCATTTT. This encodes CASSLSGGNQPQHF.

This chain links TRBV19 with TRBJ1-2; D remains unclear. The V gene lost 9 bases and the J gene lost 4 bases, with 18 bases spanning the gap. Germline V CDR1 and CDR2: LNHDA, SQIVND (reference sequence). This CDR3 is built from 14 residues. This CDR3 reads CASRRGVGVYGYTF. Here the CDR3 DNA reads TGTGCCAGCCGACGTGGGGTAGGAGTCTATGGCTACACCTTC.

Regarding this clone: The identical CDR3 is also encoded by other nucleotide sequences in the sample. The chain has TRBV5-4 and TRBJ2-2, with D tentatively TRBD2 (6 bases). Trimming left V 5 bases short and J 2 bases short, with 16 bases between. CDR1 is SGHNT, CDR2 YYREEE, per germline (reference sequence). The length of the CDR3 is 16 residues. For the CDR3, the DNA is TGTGCCAGCAGAAGAGCCGGGACTCAAAACACCGGGGAGCTGTTTTTT. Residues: CASRRAGTQNTGELFF.

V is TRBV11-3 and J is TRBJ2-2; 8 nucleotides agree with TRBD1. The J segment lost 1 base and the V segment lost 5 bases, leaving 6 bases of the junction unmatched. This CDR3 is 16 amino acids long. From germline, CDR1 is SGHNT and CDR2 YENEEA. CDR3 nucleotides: TGTGCCAGCAGCCCGGGGACAGGATGGAACACCGGGGAGCTGTTTTTT. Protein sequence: CASSPGTGWNTGELFF.

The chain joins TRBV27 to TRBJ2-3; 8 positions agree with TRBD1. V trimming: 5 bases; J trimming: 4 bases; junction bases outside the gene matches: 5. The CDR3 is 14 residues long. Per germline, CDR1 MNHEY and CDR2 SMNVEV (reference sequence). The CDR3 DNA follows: TGTGCCAGCAGTCGACAGGGGCTGGCAGATACGCAGTATTTT. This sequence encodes CASSRQGLADTQYF.

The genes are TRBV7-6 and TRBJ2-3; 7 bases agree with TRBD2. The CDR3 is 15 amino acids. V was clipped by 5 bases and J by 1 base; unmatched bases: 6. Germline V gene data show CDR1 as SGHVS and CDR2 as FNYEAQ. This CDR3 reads CASSPSRGGTDTQYF. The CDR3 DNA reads TGTGCCAGCAGCCCCTCTCGGGGGGGCACAGATACGCAGTATTTT.

Here the CDR3 DNA reads TGTGCCAGCAGCTCCGGGACAGACAACTATTGGGGCTACACCTTC. Translating it yields CASSSGTDNYWGYTF. The rearrangement joins TRBV7-3 to TRBJ1-2, with 7 bases matching TRBD1. CDR3 length equals 15 residues. The germline V gene encodes CDR1 SGHTA and CDR2 FQGTGA. V lost 4 bases to trimming and J lost 8 bases; unmatched junction nucleotides: 13.

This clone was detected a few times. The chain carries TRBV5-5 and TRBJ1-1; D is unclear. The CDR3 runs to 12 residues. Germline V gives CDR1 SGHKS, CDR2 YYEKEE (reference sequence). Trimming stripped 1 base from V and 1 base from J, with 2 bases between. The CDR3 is CASSLWNTEAFF. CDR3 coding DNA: TGTGCCAGCAGCTTGTGGAACACTGAAGCTTTCTTT.

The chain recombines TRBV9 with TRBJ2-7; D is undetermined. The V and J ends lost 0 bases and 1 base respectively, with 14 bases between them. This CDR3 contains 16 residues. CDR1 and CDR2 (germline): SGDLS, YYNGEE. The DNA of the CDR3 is TGTGCCAGCAGCGTAGCCCCCCTTTCAGGTTCCTACGAGCAGTACTTC. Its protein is CASSVAPLSGSYEQYF.

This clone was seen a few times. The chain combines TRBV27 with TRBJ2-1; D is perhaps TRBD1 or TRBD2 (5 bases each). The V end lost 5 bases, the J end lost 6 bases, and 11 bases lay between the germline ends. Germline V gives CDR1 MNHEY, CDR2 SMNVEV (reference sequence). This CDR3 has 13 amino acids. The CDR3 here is CASSNSGGNEQFF. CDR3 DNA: TGTGCCAGCAGTAACTCTGGGGGCAATGAGCAGTTCTTC.